A selection of T cell receptor beta chains follows, all from one sample in a study of CD8 T cells in Susac syndrome. A single record per CDR3 protein comes from TCRdb applying MiXCR to the immunoSEQ multiplex PCR reads. The table has 150,000 to 200,000 distinct CDR3 sequences, over 85% seen once. Specimen: CD4+ T cells from PBMCs. Receptors originate from a human donor in good health. Each CDR3 is given with its conserved first and last residue. A D gene is named only where the DNA matches it firmly. Clone size is shown for a subset of rows, as once, few, many or a class of expanded clone.

clone size: .; V gene: TRBV30; D gene: .; J gene: TRBJ1-1; CDR3 DNA: TGTGCCTGGAGTGTACCTACGAACACTGAAGCTTTCTTT; CDR3 protein: CAWSVPTNTEAFF
clone size: .; V gene: TRBV11-2; D gene: .; J gene: TRBJ1-5; CDR3 DNA: TGTGCCAGCAGCTTAGATGGCGGACTCGGTCAGCCCCAGCATTTT; CDR3 protein: CASSLDGGLGQPQHF
clone size: .; V gene: TRBV5-1; D gene: TRBD2; J gene: TRBJ2-5; CDR3 DNA: TGCGCCAGCAGCCGCAGCGGGGGGTTAGAGACCCAGTACTTC; CDR3 protein: CASSRSGGLETQYF
clone size: once; V gene: TRBV15; D gene: .; J gene: TRBJ1-4; CDR3 DNA: TGTGCCACCAGCAGAGATCGTGCAGGGGATAATGAAAAACTGTTTTTT; CDR3 protein: CATSRDRAGDNEKLFF
clone size: .; V gene: TRBV7-2; D gene: .; J gene: TRBJ2-2; CDR3 DNA: TGTGCCAGCAGTCCTCCGGGATCAAGAATTTCCGGGGAGCTGTTTTTT; CDR3 protein: CASSPPGSRISGELFF
clone size: .; V gene: TRBV20-1; D gene: TRBD1; J gene: TRBJ1-2; CDR3 DNA: TGCAGTGCCCGAGGGACAGGGGAGGATTATGGTGGCTACACCTTC; CDR3 protein: CSARGTGEDYGGYTF
clone size: .; V gene: TRBV12-3/TRBV12-4; D gene: .; J gene: TRBJ1-4; CDR3 DNA: TGTGCCAGCCTTTTTAGTGCTAATGAAAAACTGTTTTTT; CDR3 protein: CASLFSANEKLFF
clone size: .; V gene: TRBV5-1; D gene: .; J gene: TRBJ2-3; CDR3 DNA: TGCGCCAGCAGCTTGGTAGTACTCGCCACAGATACGCAGTATTTT; CDR3 protein: CASSLVVLATDTQYF
clone size: .; V gene: TRBV29-1; D gene: .; J gene: TRBJ2-7; CDR3 DNA: TGCAGCGCCGAGGGTACCTACGAGCAGTACTTC; CDR3 protein: CSAEGTYEQYF
clone size: .; V gene: TRBV5-1; D gene: .; J gene: TRBJ1-2; CDR3 DNA: TGCGCCAGCAGCTTGAGTCGAGGGGTCGGCTATGGCTACACCTTC; CDR3 protein: CASSLSRGVGYGYTF
clone size: .; V gene: TRBV3-1; D gene: .; J gene: TRBJ1-4; CDR3 DNA: TGTGCCAGCAGCCATGCCCTTAGGGGTGAAAAACTGTTTTTT; CDR3 protein: CASSHALRGEKLFF
clone size: .; V gene: TRBV19; D gene: .; J gene: TRBJ2-3; CDR3 DNA: TGTGCCAGTACCCCGGACCGACGCACAGATACGCAGTATTTT; CDR3 protein: CASTPDRRTDTQYF
clone size: .; V gene: TRBV27; D gene: TRBD1; J gene: TRBJ2-7; CDR3 DNA: TGTGATGGCGCCGATGACAGGGAACTGTACGAGCAGTACTTC; CDR3 protein: CDGADDRELYEQYF
clone size: .; V gene: TRBV9; D gene: TRBD2; J gene: TRBJ2-3; CDR3 DNA: TGTGCCAGCAGCGTAGATCCTAGCGGGGGTGGGGATACGCAGTATTTT; CDR3 protein: CASSVDPSGGGDTQYF
clone size: .; V gene: TRBV18; D gene: TRBD1; J gene: TRBJ2-3; CDR3 DNA: TGTGCCAGCTCATCCGACAGGGCAGGGAACACAGATACGCAGTATTTT; CDR3 protein: CASSSDRAGNTDTQYF
clone size: .; V gene: TRBV6-2/TRBV6-3; D gene: TRBD2; J gene: TRBJ2-4; CDR3 DNA: TGTGCCAGCAGTCCAGGACCCGGGGGGGCCAAAAACATTCAGTACTTC; CDR3 protein: CASSPGPGGAKNIQYF
clone size: once; V gene: TRBV12-3/TRBV12-4; D gene: TRBD2; J gene: TRBJ2-7; CDR3 DNA: TGTGCCAGCAGTTCTCAGTCTAGCGGGGTTTCTCGGTACTTC; CDR3 protein: CASSSQSSGVSRYF
clone size: .; V gene: TRBV5-1; D gene: .; J gene: TRBJ1-3; CDR3 DNA: TGCGCCAGCAGCTTGGCCGAAGGAAACACCATATATTTT; CDR3 protein: CASSLAEGNTIYF
clone size: .; V gene: TRBV20-1; D gene: .; J gene: TRBJ2-7; CDR3 DNA: TGCAGTGCTAGAGGGGGCTCCTACGAGCAGTACTTC; CDR3 protein: CSARGGSYEQYF
clone size: .; V gene: TRBV3-1; D gene: TRBD2; J gene: TRBJ2-3; CDR3 DNA: TGTGCCAGCAGCCAAGATCCAGCGGGAGTGGCAGATACGCAGTATTTT; CDR3 protein: CASSQDPAGVADTQYF
clone size: .; V gene: TRBV14; D gene: .; J gene: TRBJ2-7; CDR3 DNA: TGTGCCAGCAGCCAAGATTTCCAGCGGAGGTACGAGCAGTACTTC; CDR3 protein: CASSQDFQRRYEQYF
clone size: .; V gene: TRBV2; D gene: TRBD1; J gene: TRBJ1-1; CDR3 DNA: TGTGCCAGCAGTAGCGCGACAGGGTTGCTCGGGGACACTGAAGCTTTCTTT; CDR3 protein: CASSSATGLLGDTEAFF
clone size: .; V gene: TRBV6-6; D gene: .; J gene: TRBJ2-3; CDR3 DNA: TGTGCCAGCAGTACCCACACAGATACGCAGTATTTT; CDR3 protein: CASSTHTDTQYF
clone size: .; V gene: TRBV20-1; D gene: TRBD1; J gene: TRBJ2-7; CDR3 DNA: TGCAGTGCTAGAGATACTTACAGGGGGACGCCGCATAGCGAGCAGTACTTC; CDR3 protein: CSARDTYRGTPHSEQYF
clone size: .; V gene: TRBV25-1; D gene: .; J gene: TRBJ2-6; CDR3 DNA: TGTGCCAGCAGTGAATATGTGGGGGCTGGGGCCAACGTCCTGACTTTC; CDR3 protein: CASSEYVGAGANVLTF
clone size: few; V gene: TRBV6-5; D gene: .; J gene: TRBJ2-1; CDR3 DNA: TGTGCCAGCAGTTACTCTCCGGGACAAACTTATCAGTTCTTC; CDR3 protein: CASSYSPGQTYQFF
clone size: .; V gene: TRBV20-1; D gene: .; J gene: TRBJ1-5; CDR3 DNA: TGCAGTGGGGGGTTCGGGAGCAATCAGCCCCAGCATTTT; CDR3 protein: CSGGFGSNQPQHF
clone size: .; V gene: TRBV7-8; D gene: .; J gene: TRBJ2-1; CDR3 DNA: TGTGCCAGCAGCTTAGTGGGGGTCTACAATGAGCAGTTCTTC; CDR3 protein: CASSLVGVYNEQFF
clone size: .; V gene: TRBV7-9; D gene: .; J gene: TRBJ2-7; CDR3 DNA: TGTGCCAGCAGCTTAGCGGGGTGGGAGCAGTACTTC; CDR3 protein: CASSLAGWEQYF
clone size: .; V gene: TRBV20-1; D gene: TRBD2; J gene: TRBJ2-7; CDR3 DNA: TGCAGTGCCCAGACTTCGGGGGGGATGGAGCAGTACTTC; CDR3 protein: CSAQTSGGMEQYF
clone size: .; V gene: TRBV7-2; D gene: TRBD1; J gene: TRBJ2-7; CDR3 DNA: TGTGCCAGCAGCTTTGACAGGGGGTACGAGCAGTACTTC; CDR3 protein: CASSFDRGYEQYF
clone size: .; V gene: TRBV29-1; D gene: .; J gene: TRBJ1-1; CDR3 DNA: TGCAGCGTTGAAAGTTCAGAAATGAACACTGAAGCTTTCTTT; CDR3 protein: CSVESSEMNTEAFF
clone size: .; V gene: TRBV12-3/TRBV12-4; D gene: .; J gene: TRBJ2-5; CDR3 DNA: TGTGCCAGCAGTTCCTCTCGGGCGGAGACCCAGTACTTC; CDR3 protein: CASSSSRAETQYF
clone size: .; V gene: TRBV6-2/TRBV6-3; D gene: .; J gene: TRBJ2-6; CDR3 DNA: TGTGCCAGCCGCTCCCCCCGGGGGAGACTTTCTGGGGCCAACGTCCTGACTTTC; CDR3 protein: CASRSPRGRLSGANVLTF
clone size: .; V gene: TRBV5-1; D gene: TRBD2; J gene: TRBJ2-5; CDR3 DNA: TGCGCCACCAGACCGGGACTAGCGGGTGAGACCCAGTACTTC; CDR3 protein: CATRPGLAGETQYF
clone size: .; V gene: TRBV7-8; D gene: TRBD2; J gene: TRBJ2-3; CDR3 DNA: TGTGCCAGCAGCCCGAGGACTAGCGTTAGCACAGATACGCAGTATTTT; CDR3 protein: CASSPRTSVSTDTQYF
clone size: .; V gene: TRBV20-1; D gene: .; J gene: TRBJ2-6; CDR3 DNA: TGCAGTGCTAGAGTTTCTGGGGGATGGAGCTCTGGGGCCAACGTCCTGACTTTC; CDR3 protein: CSARVSGGWSSGANVLTF
clone size: .; V gene: TRBV7-9; D gene: .; J gene: TRBJ2-3; CDR3 DNA: TGTGCCAGCAGCTTCGAGGGTAGGCAGAGCACAGATACGCAGTATTTT; CDR3 protein: CASSFEGRQSTDTQYF
clone size: .; V gene: TRBV6-5; D gene: TRBD1; J gene: TRBJ1-2; CDR3 DNA: TGTGCCAGCAGTTCCAGACAGGGACCCCCCTATGGCTACACCTTC; CDR3 protein: CASSSRQGPPYGYTF
clone size: once; V gene: TRBV6-5; D gene: .; J gene: TRBJ2-3; CDR3 DNA: TGTGCCAGCACCGACAGGCCAACAGATACGCAGTATTTT; CDR3 protein: CASTDRPTDTQYF
clone size: .; V gene: TRBV20-1; D gene: .; J gene: TRBJ2-5; CDR3 DNA: TGCAGTGCTAGGGACCAGGGGGAGACCCAGTACTTC; CDR3 protein: CSARDQGETQYF
clone size: .; V gene: TRBV25-1; D gene: TRBD1; J gene: TRBJ1-2; CDR3 DNA: TGTGCCAGCAGTGAATGGGGACAGGGGGGCGGCTACACCTTC; CDR3 protein: CASSEWGQGGGYTF
clone size: .; V gene: TRBV11-2; D gene: .; J gene: TRBJ2-3; CDR3 DNA: TGTGCCAGCCGTGAGGCAGGGTTTTGGGCAGATACGCAGTATTTT; CDR3 protein: CASREAGFWADTQYF
clone size: .; V gene: TRBV7-6; D gene: TRBD2; J gene: TRBJ2-3; CDR3 DNA: TGTGCCAGCAAACCGGGACTAGCGGTGACAGATACGCAGTATTTT; CDR3 protein: CASKPGLAVTDTQYF
clone size: .; V gene: TRBV12-3/TRBV12-4; D gene: TRBD1; J gene: TRBJ1-4; CDR3 DNA: TGTGCCAGCAGTTTGATCAGGGGGGCAAAACTGTTTTTT; CDR3 protein: CASSLIRGAKLFF
clone size: once; V gene: TRBV6-1; D gene: TRBD1; J gene: TRBJ2-7; CDR3 DNA: TGTGCCAGCAAACGGACAGGGCTCTACGAGCAGTACTTC; CDR3 protein: CASKRTGLYEQYF
clone size: .; V gene: TRBV7-6; D gene: .; J gene: TRBJ1-6; CDR3 DNA: TGTGCCAGCAGCCCCAGCTCCTCGAGCTCCTATAATTCACCCCTCCACTTT; CDR3 protein: CASSPSSSSSYNSPLHF
clone size: once; V gene: TRBV29-1; D gene: .; J gene: TRBJ2-7; CDR3 DNA: TGCAGCGTTGGACGGCAGGTCGAGCGCTCCGAGCAGTACTTC; CDR3 protein: CSVGRQVERSEQYF
clone size: .; V gene: TRBV2; D gene: .; J gene: TRBJ1-5; CDR3 DNA: TGTGCCAGCAGTGGGGACGGGAGCTTTCAGCCCCAGCATTTT; CDR3 protein: CASSGDGSFQPQHF
clone size: .; V gene: TRBV7-9; D gene: .; J gene: TRBJ1-1; CDR3 DNA: TGTGCCAGCAGCTTAGACCCTGACAGTTTAAGAGCTTTCTTT; CDR3 protein: CASSLDPDSLRAFF
clone size: .; V gene: TRBV7-2; D gene: TRBD2; J gene: TRBJ2-2; CDR3 DNA: TGTGCCAGCAGGCATACTAGCGAGGCCGGGGAGCTGTTTTTT; CDR3 protein: CASRHTSEAGELFF
clone size: .; V gene: TRBV7-3; D gene: .; J gene: TRBJ2-2; CDR3 DNA: TGTGCCAGCAGCTTGTTTGGCGGGGACACCGGGGAGCTGTTTTTT; CDR3 protein: CASSLFGGDTGELFF
clone size: .; V gene: TRBV19; D gene: .; J gene: TRBJ2-3; CDR3 DNA: TGTGCCAGTAGCCGGGGGCTCGCAGATACGCAGTATTTT; CDR3 protein: CASSRGLADTQYF
clone size: .; V gene: TRBV4-1; D gene: TRBD1; J gene: TRBJ1-1; CDR3 DNA: TGCGCCAGCAGCCGACCCTTTGCAGGGGGTCACACTGAAGCTTTCTTT; CDR3 protein: CASSRPFAGGHTEAFF
clone size: once; V gene: TRBV9; D gene: .; J gene: TRBJ1-2; CDR3 DNA: TGTGCCAGCAGCCCGGCATCTCCTAACTATGGCTACACCTTC; CDR3 protein: CASSPASPNYGYTF